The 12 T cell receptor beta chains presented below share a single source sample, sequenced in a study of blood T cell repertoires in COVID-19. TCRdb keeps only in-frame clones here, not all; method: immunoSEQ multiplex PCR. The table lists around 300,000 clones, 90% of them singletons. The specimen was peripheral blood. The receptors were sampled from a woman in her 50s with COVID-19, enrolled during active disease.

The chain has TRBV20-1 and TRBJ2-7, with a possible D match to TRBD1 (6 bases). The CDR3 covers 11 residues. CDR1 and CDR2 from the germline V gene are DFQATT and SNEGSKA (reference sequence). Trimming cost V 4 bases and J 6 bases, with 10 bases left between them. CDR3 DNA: TGCAGTGCTACCCTGGGGGCCGAGCAGTACTTC. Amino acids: CSATLGAEQYF.

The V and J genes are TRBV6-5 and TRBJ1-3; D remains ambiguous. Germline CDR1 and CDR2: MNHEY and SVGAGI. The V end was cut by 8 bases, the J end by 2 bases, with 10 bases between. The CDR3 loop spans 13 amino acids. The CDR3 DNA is TGTGCCAGCCTCCTGTTTGCTGGAAACACCATATATTTT. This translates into CASLLFAGNTIYF.

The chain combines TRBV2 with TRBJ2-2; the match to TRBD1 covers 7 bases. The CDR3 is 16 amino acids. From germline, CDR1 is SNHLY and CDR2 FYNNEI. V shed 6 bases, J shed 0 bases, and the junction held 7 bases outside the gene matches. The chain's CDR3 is CASRAADRPNTGELFF. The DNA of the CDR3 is TGTGCCAGCAGAGCCGCGGACAGGCCGAACACCGGGGAGCTGTTTTTT.

The CDR3 here is CAWSEIRGDSPLHF. CDR3 DNA sequence: TGTGCCTGGAGTGAGATACGGGGTGATTCACCCCTCCACTTT. The V gene is TRBV30, the J gene TRBJ1-6; D call uncertain. The CDR3 consists of 14 residues. With 1 base removed from V and 8 bases from J, the gap between germline ends came to 12 bases. Germline CDR1 GTSNPN, CDR2 SVGIG (reference sequence).

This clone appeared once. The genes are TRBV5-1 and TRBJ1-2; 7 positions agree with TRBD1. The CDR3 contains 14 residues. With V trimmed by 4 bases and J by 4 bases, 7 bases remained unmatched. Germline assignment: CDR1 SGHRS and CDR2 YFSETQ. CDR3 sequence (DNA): TGCGCCAGCAGCGGCGGACAGGTCACCTATGGCTACACCTTC. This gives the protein CASSGGQVTYGYTF.

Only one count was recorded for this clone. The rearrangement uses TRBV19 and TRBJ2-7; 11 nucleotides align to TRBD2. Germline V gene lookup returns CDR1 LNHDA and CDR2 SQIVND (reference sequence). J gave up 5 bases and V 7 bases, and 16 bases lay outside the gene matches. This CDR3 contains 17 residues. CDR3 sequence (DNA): TGTGCCAGTACCCGACAGGGGGGACTAGCGGCAGTCCACGAGCAGTACTTC. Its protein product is CASTRQGGLAAVHEQYF.

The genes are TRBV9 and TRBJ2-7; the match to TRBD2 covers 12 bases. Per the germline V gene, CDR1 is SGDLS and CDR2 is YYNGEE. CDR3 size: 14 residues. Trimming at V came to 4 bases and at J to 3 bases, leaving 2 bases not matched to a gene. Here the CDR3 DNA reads TGTGCCAGCAGCACGACTAGCGGGAGCTACGAGCAGTACTTC. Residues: CASSTTSGSYEQYF.

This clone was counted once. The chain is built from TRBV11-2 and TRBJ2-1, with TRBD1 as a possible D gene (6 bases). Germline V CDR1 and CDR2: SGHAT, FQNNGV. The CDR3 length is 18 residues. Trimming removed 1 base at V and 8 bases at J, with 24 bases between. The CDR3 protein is CASSLGRGTGRQDDEQFF. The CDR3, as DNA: TGTGCCAGCAGCTTAGGTCGAGGAACGGGACGACAGGACGATGAGCAGTTCTTC.

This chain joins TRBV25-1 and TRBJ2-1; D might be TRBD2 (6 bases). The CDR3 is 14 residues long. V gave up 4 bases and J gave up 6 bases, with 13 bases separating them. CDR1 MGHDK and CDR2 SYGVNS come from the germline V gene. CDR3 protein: CASSGYGEVNEQFF. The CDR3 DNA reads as TGTGCCAGCAGTGGGTATGGGGAGGTCAATGAGCAGTTCTTC.

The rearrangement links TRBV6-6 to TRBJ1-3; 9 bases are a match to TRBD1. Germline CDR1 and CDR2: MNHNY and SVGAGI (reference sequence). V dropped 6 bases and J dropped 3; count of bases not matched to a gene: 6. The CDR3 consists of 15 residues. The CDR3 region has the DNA TGTGCCAGCAGCCCGGGACAGGGTTTTGGAAACACCATATATTTT. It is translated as CASSPGQGFGNTIYF.

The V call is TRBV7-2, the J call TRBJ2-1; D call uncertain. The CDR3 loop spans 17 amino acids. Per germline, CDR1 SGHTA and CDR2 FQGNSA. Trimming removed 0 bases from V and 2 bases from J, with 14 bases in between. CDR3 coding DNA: TGTGCCAGCAGCTTAGCTAGCCTCCTACCTACCTACAATGAGCAGTTCTTC. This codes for CASSLASLLPTYNEQFF.

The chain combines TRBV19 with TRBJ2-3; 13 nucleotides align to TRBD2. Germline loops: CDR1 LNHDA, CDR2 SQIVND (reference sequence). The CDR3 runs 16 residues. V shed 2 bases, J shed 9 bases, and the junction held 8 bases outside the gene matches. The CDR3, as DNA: TGTGCCAGTAGTATACTACTAGCGGGAGGGTTACGAACGCAGTATTTT. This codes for CASSILLAGGLRTQYF. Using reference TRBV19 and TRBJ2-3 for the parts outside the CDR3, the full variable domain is DGGITQSPKYLFRKEGQNVTLSCEQNLNHDAMYWYRQDPGQGLRLIYYSQIVNDFQKGDIAEGYSVSREKKESFPLTVTSAQKNPTAFYLCASSILLAGGLRTQYFGPGTRLTVL.